This TCR beta chain was obtained from a study of OX40 agonist ivuxolimab in advanced cancers. There are a few counts of this clone. CDR3 length equals 11 residues. Trimming left V 2 bases short and J 8 bases short, with 9 bases between. The germline V gene has CDR1 GTSNPN and CDR2 SVGIG (reference sequence). The protocol was immunoSEQ multiplex PCR, while the TCRdb copy is restricted to in-frame clones and leaves out a portion. The sample contains about 70,000 clones, around nine tenths of which appear only once. The chain has TRBV30 and TRBJ1-2, with D tentatively TRBD1 (5 bases). This TCR came from an adult with an advanced solid tumor such as melanoma, head and neck, liver or kidney cancer. The sequencing used CD4+ or CD8+ T cells sorted from blood, collected in a trial of the OX40 agonist ivuxolimab. CDR3 loop: CAWSPGGGYTF. The CDR3 bases are TGTGCCTGGAGTCCCGGGGGGGGCTACACCTTC. Complete variable domain (other parts from reference TRBV30 and TRBJ1-2): SQTIHQWPATLVQPVGSPLSLECTVEGTSNPNLYWYRQAAGRGLQLLFYSVGIGQISSEVPQNLSASRPQDRQFILSSKKLLLSDSGFYLCAWSPGGGYTFGSGTRLTVV.